This T cell receptor beta chain comes out of a study of blood T cell repertoires in COVID-19. In the study overall: Nucleic acid was either cDNA or gDNA, and it came from T cells, B-cell-depleted T cells, or PBMCs.

Sequencing used immunoSEQ multiplex PCR; TCRdb keeps in-frame clones, though not all of them. Among about 270,000 clones listed, less than 90% were seen once. The age range of participants was about 18 to 95 years, with residence in fewer than 25 US areas. All recovered Cohort 3 donors got two negative PCRs, got clearance, or saw symptom resolution. Sequenced sample: PBMCs or T cells enriched from blood (not recorded which). This sequence originates from a woman between 50 and 59 years old who had recovered from COVID-19.

The CDR3 nucleotides are TGTGCCAGCATCCCCCCCCGGGGGGCAGTATCTGAAGCTTTCTTT. Protein sequence: CASIPPRGAVSEAFF. This chain joins TRBV6-2 or TRBV6-3 and TRBJ1-1; tentatively, D is TRBD1 (6 bases). V was clipped by 7 bases and J by 6 bases, with 21 bases between them. CDR1 and CDR2 (germline): MNHEY, SVGEGT. This CDR3 has 15 residues.